This T cell receptor (beta chain) was sequenced for a study of identical twins. V lost 5 bases, J lost 2 bases, and 15 bases lay in between. Germline V lookup: CDR1 SEHNR, CDR2 FQNEAQ (reference sequence). The CDR3 is made up of 15 amino acids. Addition of a universal primer site occurred through template switching, and cDNA carried unique molecular identifiers. TCRdb re-analysed the 5' RACE reads in MiXCR, keeping a single row per CDR3 protein. The sample lists roughly 720,000 distinct CDR3 sequences, around a sixth seen once, with around 13% in the top ten. This clonotype was observed a few times. These data were likewise used in another study, on T cells expressing NK-cell markers. That paper notes: Seven of the eight sequenced donors were HCMV-seropositive; one was seronegative. For about six donors, the dominant NKG2C+ clonotypes made up about 1.0-7.5% of their CD8+ T cells.

The sequencing sample was made of PBMCs. The rearrangement links TRBV7-9 to TRBJ1-2; the D is unclear. The source of this sequence is a woman between 18 and 30 years old in good health. The CDR3 loop reads CASSPGSRSNYGYTF. The CDR3 DNA follows: TGTGCCAGCAGCCCCGGCTCTAGGTCAAACTATGGCTACACCTTC.